Below are 5 T cell receptor beta chains sequenced from a single sample in a study of T cells in Graves' hyperthyroidism and ophthalmopathy. Amplification of TCR beta CDR3 regions was performed using RNA transcripts as template. First-round RT-PCR targeting the TCR CDR3 was performed with the HTBI primer set. TCRdb redid the calling of the multiplex PCR reads with MiXCR, one entry per CDR3 protein. The sample holds some 350,000 distinct CDR3 sequences, approximately 14% seen once. Sequenced sample: blood. Receptors originate from a woman aged 60-75 years with Graves' ophthalmopathy.

At least ten counts were recorded for this clonotype. This chain joins TRBV20-1 and TRBJ2-3, with a weak D call TRBD2 (5 bases). Germline values: CDR1 DFQATT, CDR2 SNEGSKA (reference sequence). Trimming removed 2 bases at V and 3 bases at J, with 12 bases between. There are 14 residues in the CDR3. The chain's CDR3 is CSARSGVLTDTQYF. The CDR3 DNA is TGCAGTGCTAGATCCGGGGTCCTGACAGATACGCAGTATTTT.

The chain carries TRBV12-3 or TRBV12-4 and TRBJ1-3, with D hard to call. V dropped 3 bases and J dropped 2 bases, with 8 bases sitting between them. The CDR3 extends over 14 amino acids. CDR3 sequence (DNA): TGTGCCAGCAGTTTGGAGAAAGCTGGAAACACCATATATTTT. It codes for CASSLEKAGNTIYF.

There are a few counts of this clonotype. The chain employs TRBV7-2 and TRBJ2-1; the D is unclear. Per the germline V gene, CDR1 is SGHTA and CDR2 is FQGNSA. The CDR3 is 14 residues long. V lost 1 base and J lost 4, with 8 bases in between. The CDR3 sequence is CASSLEVGYNEQFF. The CDR3 nucleotides read TGTGCCAGCAGCTTAGAGGTGGGATACAATGAGCAGTTCTTC.

V is TRBV19 and J is TRBJ2-2, with D maybe TRBD2 (6 bases). Trimming cost V 10 bases and J 4 bases, with 16 bases left between them. The CDR3 spans 14 residues. In germline, CDR1 is LNHDA, CDR2 SQIVND (reference sequence). CDR3 DNA: TGTGCCACCCAAAGGAGGGTTTCCACCGGGGAGCTGTTTTTT. Protein product: CATQRRVSTGELFF.

This clonotype was counted ten times or more. The rearrangement joins TRBV6-1 to TRBJ1-2, with D tentatively TRBD1 (6 bases). Germline V gene lookup returns CDR1 MNHNS and CDR2 SASEGT. This CDR3 has 13 amino acids. V was clipped by 5 bases and J by 3 bases, with 10 bases between them. CDR3: CASSRAGDYGYTF. The CDR3 DNA is TGTGCCAGCAGTAGAGCAGGGGACTATGGCTACACCTTC.